These 16 T cell receptor beta chains came from one sample sequenced in a study of blood T cell repertoires in COVID-19. Some clones are missing from TCRdb's copy, which holds only in-frame ones; the method was immunoSEQ multiplex PCR. This sample has under 250,000 clones, with around 90% found just once. The sequenced sample was peripheral blood. These receptors all come from a man in his thirties or forties with COVID-19, enrolled during active disease.

The table lists this clone with a count of one. V usage is TRBV2 and J usage is TRBJ2-3, with 15 bases that match TRBD2. The CDR3 has 18 residues. J lost 2 bases, V lost 2 bases, and 5 bases had no gene match. Germline V gives CDR1 SNHLY, CDR2 FYNNEI. CDR3 sequence reads: CASSESGLAGGNTDTQYF. DNA of the CDR3: TGTGCCAGCAGTGAATCAGGACTAGCGGGGGGGAACACAGATACGCAGTATTTT.

V usage is TRBV12-5 and J usage is TRBJ1-3, with 10 nucleotides matching TRBD1. V shed 5 bases and J 1 base; nucleotides not matched to a gene: 11. CDR3 length equals 18 residues. Germline V gene lookup returns CDR1 LGHNT and CDR2 FRNRAP. CDR3 region: CASGQPGTGDRSGNTIYF. CDR3 in DNA: TGTGCTAGTGGTCAACCCGGGACAGGGGACAGGTCTGGAAACACCATATATTTT.

The gene calls are TRBV5-1 and TRBJ1-2, with D possibly TRBD1 on 6 matching bases. The CDR3 consists of 12 residues. Deletions cut 3 bases from V and 5 bases from J, with 8 bases between. The germline CDR1 and CDR2 sequences are SGHRS and YFSETQ. The CDR3 here is CASSSGEYGYTF. CDR3 DNA sequence: TGCGCCAGCAGCTCAGGGGAATATGGCTACACCTTC.

The sample holds one count of this clone. This chain links TRBV11-2 with TRBJ2-7, with TRBD2 identical over 13 bases. CDR3 size: 17 residues. CDR1 and CDR2 from the germline V gene are SGHAT and FQNNGV. With V trimmed by 3 bases and J by 2 bases, 7 bases remained unmatched. The CDR3 nucleotides are TGTGCCAGCAGCTTCGTAGCCGGGACTAGCGGGACCTACGAGCAGTACTTC. Amino acid sequence: CASSFVAGTSGTYEQYF.

The chain uses TRBV9 and TRBJ2-2; TRBD1 is a possible D gene (5 bases). Trimming took 3 bases from V and 0 from J, leaving 9 bases between them. The CDR3 loop spans 15 amino acids. CDR1 is SGDLS, CDR2 YYNGEE, per germline. The CDR3 DNA sequence: TGTGCCAGCAGCGGGACATACGCGAACACCGGGGAGCTGTTTTTT. Translation gives CASSGTYANTGELFF. The full variable domain, its missing parts supplied by reference TRBV9 and TRBJ2-2, is DSGVTQTPKHLITATGQRVTLRCSPRSGDLSVYWYQQSLDQGLQFLIQYYNGEERAKGNILERFSAQQFPDLHSELNLSSLELGDSALYFCASSGTYANTGELFFGEGSRLTVL.

The V call is TRBV18, the J call TRBJ1-2, with 7 bases lining up with TRBD1. This CDR3 is built from 13 residues. With 3 bases clipped from V and 4 bases from J, the junction kept 2 bases outside the gene matches. Germline V lookup: CDR1 KGHSH, CDR2 LQKENI. The CDR3 is CASSPQGGYGYTF. In DNA form, the CDR3 reads TGTGCCAGCTCACCCCAGGGGGGCTATGGCTACACCTTC.

This rearrangement joins TRBV7-2 to TRBJ2-7; possible D gene TRBD2, 5 bases. There are 15 residues in the CDR3. CDR1 SGHTA and CDR2 FQGNSA come from the germline V gene. Between the trimmed V and J ends, which lost 5 bases and 4 bases, there was a span of 18 bases. The CDR3 loop is CASSRDPSRGYEQYF. The CDR3 DNA sequence: TGTGCCAGCAGCCGCGACCCGTCGCGAGGGTACGAGCAGTACTTC.

This chain connects TRBV6-4 to TRBJ2-1; 9 bases map to TRBD2. Trimming removed 3 bases from V and 4 bases from J; junction bases left unmatched: 4. This CDR3 is 15 amino acids long. Germline CDR1 reads MRHNA; CDR2 reads SNTAGT. CDR3 DNA: TGTGCCAGCAGTGAAGAGGCGGGGGGGTACAATGAGCAGTTCTTC. Its translation: CASSEEAGGYNEQFF.

V is TRBV6-5 and J is TRBJ1-1, with TRBD1 as a possible D gene (6 bases). Germline V lookup: CDR1 MNHEY, CDR2 SVGAGI. V lost 2 bases and J 3 bases, leaving 10 bases between the germline ends. The CDR3 is 14 residues long. The CDR3, as DNA: TGTGCCAGCAGTTACGTGCCAGGGGACACTGAAGCTTTCTTT. Translated: CASSYVPGDTEAFF.

The chain has TRBV5-1 and TRBJ1-4; D ambiguous. Germline-derived CDR1 and CDR2 are SGHRS and YFSETQ. Trimming removed 1 base from V and 7 bases from J, with 8 bases in between. The CDR3 has 13 amino acids. The CDR3 DNA sequence: TGCGCCAGCAGCTTGATCGAGGGTGAAAAACTGTTTTTT. This codes for CASSLIEGEKLFF.

This chain connects TRBV5-1 to TRBJ2-7, with a weak D call TRBD1 (6 bases). Germline CDR1 SGHRS, CDR2 YFSETQ. Trimming took 1 base from V and 0 from J, leaving 8 bases between them. This CDR3 contains 14 residues. CDR3 sequence (DNA): TGCGCCAGCAGCTTGCAGGGGAGCTCCTACGAGCAGTACTTC. Translation: CASSLQGSSYEQYF.

The genes are TRBV3-1 (or the pseudogene TRBV3-2) and TRBJ1-2; 9 bases are a match to TRBD1. Germline V gene lookup returns CDR1 LGHDT and CDR2 YNNKEL (reference sequence). The V segment lost 5 bases and the J segment 4 bases; nucleotides outside the gene matches: 5. The CDR3 is 14 amino acids. In nucleotides, the CDR3 is TGTGCCAGCAGCTCCGGGACAGGGCCCTATGGCTACACCTTC. The encoded protein is CASSSGTGPYGYTF.

CDR3 in DNA: TGTGCCAGCAGCCACCCTGAGCGGACTAGGGTCGAGCAGTACTTC. It translates to CASSHPERTRVEQYF. V usage is TRBV28 and J usage is TRBJ2-7; 7 positions agree with TRBD2. V was pared by 6 bases and J by 6 bases, with 14 bases of the junction left unmatched. This CDR3 comprises 15 residues. Germline CDR1 and CDR2: MDHEN and SYDVKM.

This chain uses TRBV27 with TRBJ1-2; no definite D call. The V end was cut by 5 bases, the J end by 0 bases, with 16 bases between. Germline V gene data show CDR1 as MNHEY and CDR2 as SMNVEV (reference sequence). This CDR3 spans 16 amino acids. The CDR3 is CASSLSGMPPNYGYTF. Written as DNA, the CDR3 is TGTGCCAGCAGTCTCTCGGGAATGCCACCTAACTATGGCTACACCTTC.

The rearrangement links TRBV11-2 to TRBJ1-1; the D gene is possibly TRBD1 (6 bases). Deletions cut 1 base from V and 13 bases from J, with 10 bases between. Germline V gene data show CDR1 as SGHAT and CDR2 as FQNNGV. The CDR3 spans 11 residues. The CDR3 DNA sequence: TGTGCCAGCAGCTTAGGACAGGTCGGTTTCTTT. It is translated as CASSLGQVGFF. Full variable domain (remainder filled in from reference TRBV11-2 and TRBJ1-1): EAGVAQSPRYKIIEKRQSVAFWCNPISGHATLYWYQQILGQGPKLLIQFQNNGVVDDSQLPKDRFSAERLKGVDSTLKIQPAKLEDSAVYLCASSLGQVGFFGQGTRLTVV.

V gene TRBV30 combines with J gene TRBJ1-1, with D maybe TRBD1 (5 bases). V was clipped by 2 bases and J by 4 bases, with 8 bases between them. The CDR3 has 12 amino acids. Germline CDR1 is GTSNPN and CDR2 is SVGIG (reference sequence). The CDR3 region is CAWSLGPTEAFF. The CDR3 DNA is TGTGCCTGGAGTTTGGGGCCCACTGAAGCTTTCTTT.